The following is a TCR beta chain sequence with its context. The sample comes from a study of blood T cell repertoires in COVID-19. Study-level background: Whether acute or convalescent, the COVID-19 samples came from the United States, Italy and Spain.

Original methodology: Amplified reference gene primers provided the basis for estimating nucleated cell counts. Produced via immunoSEQ multiplex PCR; TCRdb's table is partial and in-frame only. Clonal size and the V and J genes are those of that table, whereas D and trimming came from the DNA. The sample has 250,000 to 300,000 clones, around 78% seen once. The length of the CDR3 is 14 residues. Germline lookup yields CDR1 SQVTM and CDR2 ANQGSEA. J lost 1 base, V lost 6 bases, and 6 bases had no gene match. The specimen sequenced was peripheral blood. The V call is TRBV29-1, the J call TRBJ1-5; 7 bases agree with TRBD1. The sequence came from a man in his 60s who had recovered from COVID-19. The CDR3, as DNA: TGCAGCGTAGCCGCGGACAGGAGCAATCAGCCCCAGCATTTT. Protein: CSVAADRSNQPQHF.